Listed below are T cell receptor beta chains from one sample, sequenced in a study of OX40 agonist ivuxolimab in advanced cancers. Profiled with immunoSEQ multiplex PCR; TCRdb holds only in-frame clones, not every one. Here the sample spans 15,000 to 20,000 clones, about 83% being singletons. Sequenced here: CD4+ or CD8+ T cells sorted from blood, sampled in a trial of the OX40 agonist ivuxolimab. Receptors originate from an adult with an advanced solid tumor such as melanoma, head and neck, liver or kidney cancer. The CDR3 runs from the conserved cysteine through the conserved F or W. D genes are given only for firm matches. Part of the rows lack a size; the others show once, few, many or a class for expanded clones.

TRBD1 | once | TRBJ2-7 | TRBV30 | CACFTGEGHEQYF | TGTGCCTGTTTTACAGGGGAAGGCCACGAGCAGTACTTC
TRBD1 | - | TRBJ2-7 | TRBV6-5 | CASRLTGAYEQYF | TGTGCCAGCAGACTGACAGGGGCCTACGAGCAGTACTTC
TRBD2 | - | TRBJ2-1 | TRBV19 | CASSVLAGVHEQFF | TGTGCCAGTAGTGTCCTAGCGGGAGTACATGAGCAGTTCTTC
TRBD2 | - | TRBJ2-3 | TRBV14 | CASSQDAGVADTQYF | TGTGCCAGCAGCCAAGATGCGGGAGTCGCAGATACGCAGTATTTT
- | - | TRBJ2-3 | TRBV7-2 | CASSFPGPDTQYF | TGTGCCAGCAGCTTCCCAGGGCCAGATACGCAGTATTTT
- | - | TRBJ1-2 | TRBV7-2 | CASSLDQGASTYYGYTF | TGTGCCAGCAGCTTAGATCAGGGAGCCTCTACTTACTATGGCTACACCTTC
TRBD2 | - | TRBJ2-7 | TRBV28 | CASSLSGGTSSYEQYF | TGTGCCAGCAGTTTATCCGGCGGGACTAGCTCCTACGAGCAGTACTTC
TRBD2 | - | TRBJ2-1 | TRBV7-9 | CASSLVSGSYNEQFF | TGTGCCAGCAGCTTAGTTAGCGGGAGTTACAATGAGCAGTTCTTC
- | - | TRBJ2-7 | TRBV6-5 | CASSLGTAGPYEQYF | TGTGCCAGCAGCCTGGGGACAGCGGGCCCCTACGAGCAGTACTTC
- | once | TRBJ2-5 | TRBV7-9 | CASSLDGGETQYF | TGTGCCAGCAGCCTAGACGGTGGAGAGACCCAGTACTTC
- | - | TRBJ2-1 | TRBV7-9 | CASSLEDSYNEQFF | TGTGCCAGCAGCTTAGAGGATTCCTACAATGAGCAGTTCTTC
- | - | TRBJ1-2 | TRBV7-2 | CASSLDSYGYTF | TGTGCCAGCAGCCTAGACAGCTATGGCTACACCTTC
TRBD1 | medium-sized | TRBJ1-1 | TRBV30 | CAWSWTGANEAFF | TGTGCCTGGAGTTGGACAGGGGCGAACGAAGCTTTCTTT
TRBD1 | - | TRBJ1-2 | TRBV6-5 | CASRWGQGGYGYTF | TGTGCCAGCAGATGGGGACAGGGGGGTTATGGCTACACCTTC
- | once | TRBJ2-6 | TRBV6-5 | CASGAWGSGANVLTF | TGTGCCAGCGGGGCCTGGGGTTCTGGGGCCAACGTCCTGACTTTC
- | - | TRBJ1-5 | TRBV28 | CASSSWSNQPQHF | TGTGCCAGCAGTTCGTGGAGCAATCAGCCCCAGCATTTT
- | - | TRBJ2-7 | TRBV27 | CASSPIAGNIPYEQYF | TGTGCCAGCAGTCCCATAGCCGGGAACATCCCCTACGAGCAGTACTTC
TRBD1 | - | TRBJ2-1 | TRBV9 | CASSGNRGRIYNEQFF | TGTGCCAGCAGCGGAAACAGGGGGCGCATCTACAATGAGCAGTTCTTC
TRBD2 | - | TRBJ2-1 | TRBV7-2 | CASSFGTSYYYEQFF | TGTGCCAGCAGCTTCGGGACTAGCTATTACTATGAGCAGTTCTTC
- | - | TRBJ2-3 | TRBV6-5 | CASSYRMTDTQYF | TGTGCCAGCAGTTACAGGATGACAGATACGCAGTATTTT
- | - | TRBJ2-7 | TRBV19 | CASSGKHYEQYF | TGTGCCAGTAGTGGGAAACACTACGAGCAGTACTTC
- | - | TRBJ2-3 | TRBV7-3 | CASSFWGRSGDTQYF | TGTGCCAGCAGCTTTTGGGGGAGGTCCGGAGATACGCAGTATTTT
- | once | TRBJ2-1 | TRBV27 | CASRSWVVNEQFF | TGTGCCAGCCGAAGTTGGGTGGTCAATGAGCAGTTCTTC
- | - | TRBJ2-2 | TRBV4-3 | CASSQDLSGWGTGELFF | TGCGCCAGCAGCCAAGATCTGAGCGGGTGGGGGACCGGGGAGCTGTTTTTT
- | few | TRBJ2-1 | TRBV27 | CASSLWGGLPIGNEQFF | TGTGCCAGCAGTTTATGGGGTGGCCTGCCGATCGGCAATGAGCAGTTCTTC
- | - | TRBJ1-1 | TRBV13 | CASSFLGTEAFF | TGTGCCAGCAGCTTCCTAGGCACTGAAGCTTTCTTT
TRBD1 | few | TRBJ1-2 | TRBV7-9 | CASSQGQNGYTF | TGTGCCAGCAGCCAGGGACAGAATGGCTACACCTTC
TRBD2 | - | TRBJ2-7 | TRBV11-2 | CASSQRRTSAEYEQYF | TGTGCCAGCAGTCAACGACGGACTAGCGCAGAATACGAGCAGTACTTC
- | once | TRBJ2-7 | TRBV11-2 | CASSLEGALPRREQYF | TGTGCCAGCAGCTTAGAGGGCGCCCTCCCCAGACGCGAGCAGTACTTC
- | - | TRBJ2-3 | TRBV9 | CASSAPRDGGTDTQYF | TGTGCCAGCAGCGCTCCCAGGGACGGCGGCACAGATACGCAGTATTTT
- | - | TRBJ2-1 | TRBV19 | CASSGSNSYNEQFF | TGTGCCAGTAGTGGGTCGAACTCCTACAATGAGCAGTTCTTC
TRBD1 | - | TRBJ2-7 | TRBV11-3 | CASSLGTAYEQYF | TGTGCCAGCAGCTTGGGGACAGCATACGAGCAGTACTTC
- | medium-sized | TRBJ2-2 | TRBV6-1 | CASSTLSDTGELFF | TGTGCCAGCAGTACACTCTCTGACACCGGGGAGCTGTTTTTT
- | - | TRBJ2-1 | TRBV6-5 | CASSYFERSYNEQFF | TGTGCCAGCAGTTATTTCGAGCGATCCTACAATGAGCAGTTCTTC
- | - | TRBJ1-1 | TRBV7-8 | CASSFGSGAEAFF | TGTGCCAGCAGCTTTGGGAGCGGCGCTGAAGCTTTCTTT
- | - | TRBJ2-7 | TRBV6-6 | CATTGRFYEQYF | TGTGCCACCACCGGTCGGTTCTACGAGCAGTACTTC
- | - | TRBJ1-4 | TRBV7-3 | CASSLGGGFEKLFF | TGTGCCAGCAGCTTAGGTGGAGGGTTCGAAAAACTGTTTTTT
- | - | TRBJ1-1 | TRBV19 | CASTPGWGNTEAFF | TGTGCCAGTACCCCCGGCTGGGGAAACACTGAAGCTTTCTTT
TRBD1 | - | TRBJ2-2 | TRBV4-3 | CASSQSRDSYAGELFF | TGCGCCAGCAGCCAAAGCCGGGACAGTTACGCCGGGGAGCTGTTTTTT
TRBD1 | - | TRBJ1-4 | TRBV28 | CASSSGTGPNEKLFF | TGTGCCAGCAGTTCAGGGACAGGGCCGAATGAAAAACTGTTTTTT
TRBD2 | - | TRBJ2-2 | TRBV29-1 | CSVVGLAGGPGTGELFF | TGCAGCGTTGTTGGACTAGCGGGAGGGCCGGGCACCGGGGAGCTGTTTTTT
- | - | TRBJ1-5 | TRBV19 | CASSEQGWNQPQHF | TGTGCCAGTAGTGAACAGGGTTGGAATCAGCCCCAGCATTTT
- | - | TRBJ2-1 | TRBV10-2 | CASSHVPSGEQFF | TGCGCCAGCAGCCACGTTCCTTCGGGTGAGCAGTTCTTC
- | - | TRBJ1-1 | TRBV9 | CASSVVVVAEAFF | TGTGCCAGCAGCGTCGTAGTGGTGGCTGAAGCTTTCTTT
TRBD1 | - | TRBJ2-5 | TRBV6-1 | CASTGGQGQETQYF | TGTGCCAGCACCGGGGGACAGGGGCAAGAGACCCAGTACTTC
- | - | TRBJ2-3 | TRBV6-6 | CATTGADTQYF | TGTGCCACCACCGGGGCAGATACGCAGTATTTT
TRBD2 | - | TRBJ2-3 | TRBV10-3 | CAIGLPVSGGGRDTQYF | TGTGCCATCGGGTTACCAGTTTCGGGAGGGGGTAGGGATACGCAGTATTTT
- | - | TRBJ2-2 | TRBV27 | CASSLGANTGELFF | TGTGCCAGCAGTTTGGGAGCGAACACCGGGGAGCTGTTTTTT
- | - | TRBJ1-1 | TRBV11-2 | CASSYQPNTEAFF | TGTGCCAGCAGCTACCAGCCCAACACTGAAGCTTTCTTT
- | - | TRBJ1-1 | TRBV30 | CAWSAHSRGAFF | TGTGCCTGGAGTGCTCACTCACGTGGAGCTTTCTTT
- | - | TRBJ2-3 | TRBV19 | CASSIPPRDTQYF | TGTGCCAGTAGTATACCCCCGCGAGATACGCAGTATTTT
- | once | TRBJ2-7 | TRBV7-8 | CASSEEGYSYEQYF | TGTGCCAGCAGCGAGGAGGGGTACTCCTACGAGCAGTACTTC
TRBD1 | - | TRBJ2-7 | TRBV7-6 | CASSFSSGTGTYEQYF | TGTGCCAGCAGCTTCAGCTCCGGGACAGGGACTTACGAGCAGTACTTC
TRBD2 | - | TRBJ2-1 | TRBV9 | CASSPSGSSYNEQFF | TGTGCCAGCAGCCCTAGCGGGAGCTCCTACAATGAGCAGTTCTTC
- | - | TRBJ2-7 | TRBV27 | CASTIIGGSSSYEQYF | TGTGCCAGCACTATTATAGGCGGGTCGAGCTCCTACGAGCAGTACTTC
- | - | TRBJ2-2 | TRBV4-3 | CASSQANAGELFF | TGCGCCAGCAGCCAAGCTAACGCCGGGGAGCTGTTTTTT